This T cell receptor (beta chain) was recovered during a study of human T cells and chemical hapten exposure. Background on the study: 2% DPC was applied to roughly 2 cm by roughly 2 cm of upper inner arm skin for sensitization. Whole-study findings and limits: Donor immune responses may differ from healthy people's, since all donors had alopecia.

Time point denoted: patch test 3, about 24 weeks after DPC sensitization. Noted treatment: therapeutic diphenylcyclopropenone sensitization with weekly scalp DPC. As the library was built, unique molecular identifiers were attached to individual cDNA molecules. Original handling: From around 20,000 to 690,000 TCRs were found per sample, with a median of about 100,000. Each CDR3 protein gets one entry after TCRdb re-called the RACE reads with MiXCR. For this entry, the V and J calls and clone size follow TCRdb and not the study's own pipeline. The table includes over 80,000 distinct CDR3 sequences, roughly 11% detected once. J gave up 7 bases and V 4 bases, and 9 bases lay outside the gene matches. This CDR3 has 15 amino acids. This clonotype appeared many times. No antigen is known for it.

The receptor was derived from a woman under 40 with alopecia areata. Some clones in this sample may be carry-over from other donors' samples. This chain connects TRBV12-3 or TRBV12-4 to TRBJ1-2; TRBD1 aligns across 10 bases. Sequenced here: whole blood, sampled in connection with sensitization to the hapten diphenylcyclopropenone (DPC). CDR3: CASSSPRQGARGYTF. The CDR3 region has the DNA TGTGCCAGCAGTTCGCCGCGACAGGGGGCGCGTGGCTACACCTTC.